This T cell receptor (beta chain) is from a study of T cell repertoires in cytomegalovirus infection. Germline V gene data show CDR1 as SEHNR and CDR2 as FQNEAQ (reference sequence). V was pared by 4 bases and J by 2 bases, with 14 bases between. This CDR3 region has 15 residues. Notes on this clonotype: Antigen specificity is unknown.

From the reads, TCRdb called clonotypes with MiXCR, one entry per CDR3 protein. This sample carries over 250,000 distinct CDR3 sequences, approximately 22% of them seen once, and the ten largest clones take 15% to 20%. V is TRBV7-9 and J is TRBJ1-2; D is uncertain. This clonotype originated in a human donor in good health (CMV status not recorded). Some clones in this sample may be carry-over from other donors' samples. Sequencing was performed on cultured PBMCs, taken from culture after CMV antigen stimulation. The chain's CDR3 is CASSSSRTANYGYTF. The CDR3 DNA sequence: TGTGCCAGCAGCTCGAGTCGGACGGCGAACTATGGCTACACCTTC. Variable domain in full (rest from reference TRBV7-9 and TRBJ1-2): DTGVSQNPRHKITKRGQNVTFRCDPISEHNRLYWYRQTLGQGPEFLTYFQNEAQLEKSRLLSDRFSAERPKGSFSTLEIQRTEQGDSAMYLCASSSSRTANYGYTFGSGTRLTVV.